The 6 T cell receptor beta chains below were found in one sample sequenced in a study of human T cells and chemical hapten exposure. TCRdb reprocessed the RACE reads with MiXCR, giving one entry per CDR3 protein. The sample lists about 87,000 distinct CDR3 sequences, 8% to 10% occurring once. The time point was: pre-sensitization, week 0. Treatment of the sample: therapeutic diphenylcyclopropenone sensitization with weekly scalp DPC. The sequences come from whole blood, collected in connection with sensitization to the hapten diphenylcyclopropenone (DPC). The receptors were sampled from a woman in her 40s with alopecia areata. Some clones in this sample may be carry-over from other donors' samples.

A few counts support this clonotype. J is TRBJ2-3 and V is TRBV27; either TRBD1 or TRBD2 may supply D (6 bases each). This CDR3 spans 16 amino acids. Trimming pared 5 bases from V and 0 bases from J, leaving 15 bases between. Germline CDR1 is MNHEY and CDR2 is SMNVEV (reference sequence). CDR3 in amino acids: CASSLHGGSSTDTQYF. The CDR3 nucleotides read TGTGCCAGCAGTCTACACGGGGGCTCTAGCACAGATACGCAGTATTTT.

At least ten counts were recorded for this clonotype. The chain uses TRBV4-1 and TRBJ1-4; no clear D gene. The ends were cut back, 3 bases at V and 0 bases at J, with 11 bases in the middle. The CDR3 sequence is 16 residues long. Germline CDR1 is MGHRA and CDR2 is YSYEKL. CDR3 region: CASSQVALATNEKLFF. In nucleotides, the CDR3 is TGCGCCAGCAGCCAGGTTGCTCTAGCAACTAATGAAAAACTGTTTTTT.

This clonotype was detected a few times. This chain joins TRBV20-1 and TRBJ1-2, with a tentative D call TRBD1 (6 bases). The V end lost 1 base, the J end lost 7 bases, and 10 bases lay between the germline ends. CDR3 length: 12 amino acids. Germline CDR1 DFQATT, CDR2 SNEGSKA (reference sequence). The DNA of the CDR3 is TGCAGTGCTAGAGGGACAGTCCCTGGCTACACCTTC. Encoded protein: CSARGTVPGYTF.

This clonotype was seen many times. The CDR3 is CATGQEGNQPQHF. CDR3 nucleotides: TGTGCGACAGGGCAGGAAGGAAATCAGCCCCAGCATTTT. J is TRBJ1-5 and V is TRBV10-3; TRBD1 matches at 7 bases. Germline loops: CDR1 ENHRY, CDR2 SYGVKD. This CDR3 region has 13 residues.

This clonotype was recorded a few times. CDR3 residues: CASSSGLEQPQHF. Written as DNA, the CDR3 is TGTGCCAGTAGTTCAGGACTTGAGCAGCCCCAGCATTTT. The J gene is TRBJ1-5, the V gene TRBV19; D is uncertain. CDR3 length: 13 amino acids. CDR1 LNHDA and CDR2 SQIVND come from the germline V gene (reference sequence). Trimming removed 5 bases at V and 7 bases at J, with 12 bases between.

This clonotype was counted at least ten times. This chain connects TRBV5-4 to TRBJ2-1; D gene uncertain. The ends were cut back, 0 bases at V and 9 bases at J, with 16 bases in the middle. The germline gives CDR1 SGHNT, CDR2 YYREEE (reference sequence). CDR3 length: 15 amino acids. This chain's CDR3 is CASSLVHALPSEQFF. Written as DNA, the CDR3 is TGTGCCAGCAGCTTGGTGCACGCCCTTCCCAGTGAGCAGTTCTTC.